The 31 T cell receptor beta chains given below trace back to one sample, sequenced in a study of cytomegalovirus exposure and HLA in healthy donors. Both 60 Vbeta primers and 13 Jbeta primers went into the PCR. Clones were read by immunoSEQ multiplex PCR, and TCRdb kept only the in-frame ones, dropping some. The sample consists of 150,000 to 200,000 clones, approximately 84% of them appearing once. Input material: PBMCs. These receptors were taken from a woman in her twenties or thirties in good health and CMV-seropositive.

This clone was counted a single time. The chain employs TRBV20-1 and TRBJ1-5; D may be TRBD1 (5 bases). Germline V CDR1 and CDR2: DFQATT, SNEGSKA (reference sequence). The CDR3 runs to 11 residues. In nucleotides, the CDR3 is TGCAGAACAGGCTCCAATCAGCCCCAGCATTTT. This translates into CRTGSNQPQHF.

V gene TRBV7-9 combines with J gene TRBJ2-5; 9 bases line up with TRBD1. The CDR3 covers 14 residues. Germline lookup yields CDR1 SEHNR and CDR2 FQNEAQ (reference sequence). V was clipped by 4 bases and J by 5 bases; unmatched bases: 5. CDR3 protein: CASSSDRGFETQYF. The CDR3 DNA follows: TGTGCCAGCAGCTCCGACAGGGGGTTCGAGACCCAGTACTTC.

The genes are TRBV10-3 and TRBJ2-3; 10 bases map to TRBD2. The CDR3 loop spans 16 amino acids. Trimming took 0 bases from V and 1 from J; bases not matched to a gene: 1. In germline, CDR1 is ENHRY, CDR2 SYGVKD. The CDR3 DNA follows: TGTGCCATCAGTGAGTCGGGGACTAGCGGCACAGATACGCAGTATTTT. Translating it yields CAISESGTSGTDTQYF.

The V call is TRBV28, the J call TRBJ2-1; 13 bases match TRBD2. V gave up 5 bases and J gave up 5 bases; unmatched junction bases: 6. CDR1 MDHEN and CDR2 SYDVKM come from the germline V gene. The CDR3 totals 16 residues. CDR3 coding DNA: TGTGCCAGCAGTACGGGACTAGCGGGACTGCACAATGAGCAGTTCTTC. This encodes CASSTGLAGLHNEQFF.

The chain combines TRBV7-8 with TRBJ1-4, with D hard to call. Looked up from germline, CDR1 is SGHVS and CDR2 is FQNEAQ. The CDR3 runs to 16 residues. V lost 8 bases to trimming and J lost 4 bases, with 20 bases between them. The CDR3 DNA reads TGTGCCAGCGGGCCGGTGGGTGGCTTCAATAATGAAAAACTGTTTTTT. Protein sequence: CASGPVGGFNNEKLFF.

The sample holds a few counts of this clone. The V and J genes are TRBV6-5 and TRBJ1-5; weak D call: TRBD1 (6 bases). CDR1 and CDR2 from the germline V gene are MNHEY and SVGAGI. This CDR3 has 13 amino acids. V was clipped by 5 bases and J by 6 bases, with 11 bases between them. This CDR3 is CASSTQGSQPQHF. CDR3 bases: TGTGCCAGCAGTACTCAGGGGAGTCAGCCCCAGCATTTT.

This rearrangement joins TRBV29-1 to TRBJ1-1; 9 bases fit TRBD1. The CDR3 totals 15 residues. Germline V gene sequence: CDR1 SQVTM, CDR2 ANQGSEA. V lost 2 bases, J lost 8 bases, and 12 bases stayed unmatched. CDR3 coding DNA: TGCAGCGTTGAAACGCAAGGACAGGGGCGCGCCGAAGCTTTCTTT. This encodes CSVETQGQGRAEAFF.

The chain has TRBV4-3 and TRBJ1-2; 7 nucleotides agree with TRBD1. Per the germline V gene, CDR1 is LGHNA and CDR2 is YSLEER. The V and J ends lost 0 bases and 2 bases, in that order; junction bases with no gene match: 3. The CDR3 spans 15 residues. The CDR3 region has the DNA TGCGCCAGCAGCCAAGACCCCAGGGGGAACTATGGCTACACCTTC. This sequence encodes CASSQDPRGNYGYTF.

The V and J genes are TRBV27 and TRBJ1-5, with TRBD1 as a possible D gene (6 bases). V gave up 6 bases and J gave up 6 bases, with 18 bases separating them. The CDR3 contains 15 residues. Germline V lookup: CDR1 MNHEY, CDR2 SMNVEV (reference sequence). This CDR3 reads CASSSRGRVSQPQHF. DNA of the CDR3: TGTGCCAGCAGCTCAAGGGGGAGAGTCAGTCAGCCCCAGCATTTT.

This chain uses TRBV15 with TRBJ2-3; D possibly corresponds to TRBD2 (6 bases). The CDR3 runs to 15 residues. Germline V gene sequence: CDR1 LNHNV, CDR2 YYDKDF (reference sequence). V dropped 0 bases and J dropped 3 bases, with 10 bases sitting between them. CDR3 in DNA: TGTGCCACCAGCAGAGATGAGGAGGGGACAGATACGCAGTATTTT. It yields the protein CATSRDEEGTDTQYF.

This clone was picked up a small number of times. The chain links TRBV28 to TRBJ1-2; TRBD1 is a possible D gene (5 bases). V lost 3 bases and J lost 3, with 8 bases in between. The CDR3 length is 13 residues. CDR1 and CDR2 from the germline V gene are MDHEN and SYDVKM. In DNA form, the CDR3 reads TGTGCCAGCAGTTTGGGGGGGGACTATGGCTACACCTTC. It codes for CASSLGGDYGYTF.

V gene TRBV2 combines with J gene TRBJ1-2, with a possible D match to TRBD1 (5 bases). V lost 3 bases and J lost 0, with 14 bases in between. This CDR3 comprises 16 residues. Germline V lookup: CDR1 SNHLY, CDR2 FYNNEI. CDR3 sequence (DNA): TGTGCCAGCAGTGAGGAGGCGGGGCGAGCTAACTATGGCTACACCTTC. Encoded protein: CASSEEAGRANYGYTF.

The J gene is TRBJ1-5, the V gene TRBV19; a possible D gene is TRBD1 (6 bases). Germline lookup yields CDR1 LNHDA and CDR2 SQIVND (reference sequence). This CDR3 has 19 amino acids. V lost 9 bases to trimming and J lost 2 bases, with 29 bases between them. The CDR3 reads CASAHIRGSMEGGNQPQHF. CDR3 DNA sequence: TGTGCCAGCGCCCACATCAGGGGCTCGATGGAAGGCGGCAATCAGCCCCAGCATTTT.

CDR3 protein: CASSSTISGNTIYF. For the CDR3, the DNA is TGTGCCAGTAGTTCGACAATCTCTGGAAACACCATATATTTT. The genes are TRBV19 and TRBJ1-3; no clear D. V was trimmed by 5 bases and J by 0 bases, leaving 8 bases between them. The CDR3 covers 14 residues. The germline V gene encodes CDR1 LNHDA and CDR2 SQIVND (reference sequence).

The rearrangement joins TRBV10-3 to TRBJ1-4; 9 nucleotides agree with TRBD1. The germline V gene has CDR1 ENHRY and CDR2 SYGVKD. V trimming: 10 bases; J trimming: 7 bases; junction bases outside the gene matches: 16. The CDR3 loop spans 16 amino acids. The chain's CDR3 is CANTSQRTGVVEKLFF. The CDR3 nucleotides read TGTGCCAACACGTCCCAGAGGACAGGGGTCGTTGAAAAACTGTTTTTT.

This clone was observed a single time. The chain has TRBV7-8 and TRBJ1-2; maybe TRBD1 (5 bases). Per the germline V gene, CDR1 is SGHVS and CDR2 is FQNEAQ. The CDR3 spans 17 residues. Trimming took off 0 bases at V and 0 bases at J, with 14 bases between the two ends. The CDR3 sequence is CASSLAGPRTSNYGYTF. In DNA, the CDR3 is TGTGCCAGCAGCTTAGCGGGGCCGAGGACCTCTAACTATGGCTACACCTTC.

The gene calls are TRBV7-9 and TRBJ1-2; 9 positions agree with TRBD1. J gave up 7 bases and V 0 bases, and 9 bases lay outside the gene matches. The CDR3 is 16 residues long. Germline V gene sequence: CDR1 SEHNR, CDR2 FQNEAQ (reference sequence). The CDR3 region is CASSLAFGDRVCGYTF. In DNA, the CDR3 is TGTGCCAGCAGCTTAGCGTTTGGGGACAGGGTCTGTGGCTACACCTTC.

This chain joins TRBV11-2 and TRBJ2-7, with D unresolved. The ends were cut back, 2 bases at V and 2 bases at J, with 19 bases in the middle. CDR1 and CDR2 from the germline V gene are SGHAT and FQNNGV. The CDR3 is 17 amino acids. The CDR3 protein is CASSLSPQTYKAYEQYF. CDR3 nucleotide sequence: TGTGCCAGCAGCTTAAGCCCACAGACATATAAGGCCTACGAGCAGTACTTC.

The chain carries TRBV19 and TRBJ2-3; tentatively, D is TRBD2 (6 bases). CDR1 LNHDA and CDR2 SQIVND come from the germline V gene (reference sequence). Deletions cut 5 bases from V and 2 bases from J, with 14 bases between. The CDR3 consists of 15 residues. The CDR3 DNA follows: TGTGCCAGTAGTGTGAGGACTACCGACACAGATACGCAGTATTTT. This translates into CASSVRTTDTDTQYF.

The chain combines TRBV6-6 with TRBJ2-6, with D uncertain. The germline CDR1 and CDR2 sequences are MNHNY and SVGAGI (reference sequence). The V and J ends lost 8 bases and 2 bases respectively, with 7 bases between them. This CDR3 contains 13 residues. CDR3 sequence: CASVQAGANVLTF. As DNA, the CDR3 is TGTGCCAGCGTCCAGGCTGGGGCCAACGTCCTGACTTTC.

The genes are TRBV4-1 and TRBJ1-1; D gene unclear. Germline V gives CDR1 MGHRA, CDR2 YSYEKL. This CDR3 comprises 15 residues. V was trimmed by 4 bases and J by 1 base, leaving 13 bases between them. CDR3 bases: TGCGCCAGCAGCCTCCGCGGATTTGGGAACACTGAAGCTTTCTTT. Its protein is CASSLRGFGNTEAFF.

In its sample, this clone was seen a few times. The V gene is TRBV6-1, the J gene TRBJ1-2; 10 nucleotides agree with TRBD1. V lost 5 bases to trimming and J lost 7 bases; unmatched junction nucleotides: 10. In germline, CDR1 is MNHNS, CDR2 SASEGT. CDR3 length equals 15 residues. The CDR3 DNA reads as TGTGCCAGCAGTAACCGGGACAGGGGATTCGGTGGCTACACCTTC. As protein: CASSNRDRGFGGYTF.

This clone was detected a few times. This chain connects TRBV4-3 to TRBJ2-3; D is perhaps TRBD1 (5 bases). The CDR3 extends over 13 amino acids. Germline CDR1 reads LGHNA; CDR2 reads YSLEER. Trimming shortened V by 2 bases and J by 6 bases, and 9 bases separated the two germline ends. CDR3 nucleotide sequence: TGCGCCAGCAGCCAATCGACAGTGGATACGCAGTATTTT. Translating gives CASSQSTVDTQYF.

The V and J genes are TRBV6-1 and TRBJ2-7, with D tentatively TRBD2 (5 bases). The germline CDR1 and CDR2 sequences are MNHNS and SASEGT. The ends were cut back, 8 bases at V and 4 bases at J, with 15 bases in the middle. The CDR3 length is 13 residues. CDR3 sequence reads: CASGEPAAYEQYF. The CDR3 bases are TGTGCCAGCGGGGAGCCTGCTGCTTACGAGCAGTACTTC.

This chain uses TRBV11-2 with TRBJ1-5; D gene uncertain. This CDR3 region has 15 residues. The V gene's germline CDR1 is SGHAT and CDR2 FQNNGV. Trimming cost V 0 bases and J 7 bases, with 13 bases left between them. The CDR3 region has the DNA TGTGCCAGCAGCTTAGATGAGCGTCGCGGGCAGCCCCAGCATTTT. Translating it yields CASSLDERRGQPQHF.

This chain uses TRBV4-2 with TRBJ2-5, with 7 bases that match TRBD1. Unmatched junction bases numbered 4, after V lost 1 base and J lost 2 bases. The germline CDR1 and CDR2 sequences are LGHNA and YNFKEQ. This CDR3 has 15 residues. The DNA for the CDR3 is TGTGCCAGCAGCCAAGTGGGGACAGTACAAGAGACCCAGTACTTC. Residues: CASSQVGTVQETQYF.

This clone was seen a handful of times. The germline gene is not matched at one end of the junction; a read error may be the cause. The rearrangement links TRBV19 to TRBJ1-4; D remains ambiguous. The CDR3 sequence is 14 residues long. Germline V gives CDR1 LNHDA, CDR2 SQIVND (reference sequence). The CDR3 region has the DNA TGTGCCAGTAGTATAGAGTTTCGAGGCTGGAAACTTTTTTTT. It yields the protein CASSIEFRGWKLFF. The whole variable domain, filled in from reference TRBV19 and TRBJ1-4, reads DGGITQSPKYLFRKEGQNVTLSCEQNLNHDAMYWYRQDPGQGLRLIYYSQIVNDFQKGDIAEGYSVSREKKESFPLTVTSAQKNPTAFYLCASSIEFRGWKLFFGSGTQLSVL.

The rearrangement uses TRBV6-4 and TRBJ1-2; TRBD1 aligns across 7 bases. The V gene's germline CDR1 is MRHNA and CDR2 SNTAGT. V was clipped by 5 bases and J by 4 bases; unmatched bases: 4. This CDR3 is built from 13 residues. The CDR3 loop is CASSPTGPYGYTF. In DNA, the CDR3 is TGTGCCAGCAGTCCGACAGGGCCCTATGGCTACACCTTC.

In this sample, this clone turned up a few times. The V gene is TRBV5-1, the J gene TRBJ2-5; tentatively, D is TRBD2 (6 bases). The CDR3 consists of 14 residues. V lost 7 bases, J lost 4 bases, and 17 bases lay in between. Per germline, CDR1 SGHRS and CDR2 YFSETQ. This CDR3 reads CASGLGGGVETQYF. DNA for the CDR3: TGCGCCAGCGGCCTCGGAGGCGGGGTAGAGACCCAGTACTTC.

The chain joins TRBV10-2 to TRBJ2-1; no definite D call. The CDR3 is 11 amino acids. With 4 bases removed from V and 8 bases from J, the gap between germline ends came to 6 bases. Germline V CDR1 and CDR2: WSHSY, SAAADI. The CDR3 here is CASSGVYEQFF. The CDR3 coding sequence is TGCGCCAGCAGTGGAGTATATGAGCAGTTCTTC.

CDR3 nucleotide sequence: TGTGCCAGCAGGGGACAGGGGAAGACGACCGGCTACAATGAGCAGTTCTTC. It encodes CASRGQGKTTGYNEQFF. The chain recombines TRBV25-1 with TRBJ2-1, with 10 bases fitting TRBD1. Trimming cost V 6 bases and J 3 bases; bases outside gene matches: 11. Germline CDR1 and CDR2: MGHDK and SYGVNS. This CDR3 has 17 amino acids.